This T cell receptor (beta chain) was retrieved from a study of blood T cell repertoires in COVID-19. Membership in each cohort depended on participant-reported clinical history. In the original analysis: Reference gene primer amplification yielded estimated nucleated cell counts. The data were produced by immunoSEQ multiplex PCR, yet TCRdb's version contains in-frame clones alone and is incomplete. V, J and clone size are those of that table, while D and trimming were read from the DNA. Of 95,000 to 150,000 clones listed, about four fifths were seen once; the top ten hold roughly 3.5%. With V trimmed by 0 bases and J by 2 bases, 4 bases remained unmatched. The CDR3 runs 16 residues. Germline CDR1 is SGDLS and CDR2 is YYNGEE.

The chain joins TRBV9 to TRBJ2-1; 8 bases align to TRBD2. This TCR was recovered from a woman under 40 who had recovered from COVID-19. The sample consisted of PBMCs or T cells enriched from blood (not recorded which). CDR3 amino acids: CASSVDPGGTYNEQFF. The CDR3 DNA reads TGTGCCAGCAGCGTAGATCCGGGGGGGACCTACAATGAGCAGTTCTTC.